This T cell receptor beta chain originates from a study of cytomegalovirus exposure and HLA in healthy donors. In the study overall: Previous work identified roughly 120 million unique TCR beta sequences from 150 million to 200 million T cells.

At the time of sampling, donors were nominally healthy, though unrecorded immune exposures were likely. A multiplex PCR was run with 60 Vbeta primers and 13 Jbeta primers. Produced via immunoSEQ multiplex PCR; TCRdb's table is partial and in-frame only. Among over 150,000 clones listed, around 79% were seen once. Study observations and caveats: It was reported that TCR beta sequences correctly inferred the HLA-A and HLA-B alleles for most subjects. Excluded: some indistinguishable V segments such as TRBV6-2 and TRBV6-3.

Remarks on this clone: Its matching antigen is unknown.

The germline gives CDR1 SNHLY, CDR2 FYNNEI. The CDR3 has 15 residues. V was pared by 3 bases and J by 2 bases, with 5 bases of the junction left unmatched. The sequencing input was PBMCs. The V call is TRBV2, the J call TRBJ2-3; 7 bases align to TRBD2. The TCR originated in a man younger than 35 in good health and CMV-seronegative. The CDR3 DNA sequence: TGTGCCAGCAGTGACGACGGGGGGAACACAGATACGCAGTATTTT. The encoded protein is CASSDDGGNTDTQYF. The full variable domain, with the rest looked up from reference TRBV2 and TRBJ2-3, is EPEVTQTPSHQVTQMGQEVILRCVPISNHLYFYWYRQILGQKVEFLVSFYNNEISEKSEIFDDQFSVERPDGSNFTLKIRSTKLEDSAMYFCASSDDGGNTDTQYFGPGTRLTVL.